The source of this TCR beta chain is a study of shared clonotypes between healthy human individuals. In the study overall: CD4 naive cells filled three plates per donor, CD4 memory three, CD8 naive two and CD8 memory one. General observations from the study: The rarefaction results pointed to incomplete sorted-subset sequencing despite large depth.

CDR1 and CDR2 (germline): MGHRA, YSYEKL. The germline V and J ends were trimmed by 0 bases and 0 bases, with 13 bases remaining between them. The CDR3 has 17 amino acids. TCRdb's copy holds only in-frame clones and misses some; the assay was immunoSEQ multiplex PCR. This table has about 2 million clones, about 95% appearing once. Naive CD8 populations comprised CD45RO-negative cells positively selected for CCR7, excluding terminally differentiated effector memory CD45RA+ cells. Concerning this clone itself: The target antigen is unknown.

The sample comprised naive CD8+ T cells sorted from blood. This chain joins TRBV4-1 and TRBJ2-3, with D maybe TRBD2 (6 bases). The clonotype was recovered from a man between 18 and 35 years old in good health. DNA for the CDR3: TGCGCCAGCAGCCAAGAATCGGGGGAACTGAGCACAGATACGCAGTATTTT. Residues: CASSQESGELSTDTQYF.